This is a list of T cell receptor beta chains from one sample in a study of shared clonotypes between healthy human individuals. Produced via immunoSEQ multiplex PCR; TCRdb's table is partial and in-frame only. The sample yields 600,000 or so clones, roughly 98% seen once. Sequenced input: naive CD8+ T cells sorted from blood. The receptors originated from a man in his thirties or forties in good health. Both conserved end residues are part of each CDR3. Some rows mark clone size as missing; the rest say once, few, many or name a class of expanded clone.

.	TRBV4-3	TRBJ2-3	CASSLRGDFNTQYF
once	TRBV5-4	TRBJ2-1	CASSLGLAVNEQFF
.	TRBV29-1	TRBJ2-2	CSVARDTGELFF
.	TRBV15	TRBJ2-7	CATSPKREPNYEQYF
.	TRBV27	TRBJ1-5	CASSAKPWGNQPQHF
.	TRBV6-5	TRBJ2-7	CASSQGQGSYEQYF
once	TRBV7-9	TRBJ2-5	CASSLAGQPSQETQYF
.	TRBV11-2	TRBJ2-1	CASSRTSGRAYNEQFF
.	TRBV28	TRBJ1-3	CASTPLYRDSGNTIYF
.	TRBV5-1	TRBJ2-7	CASSPVGQGSYEQYF
.	TRBV6-5	TRBJ2-1	CASSYSLAGESEQFF
.	TRBV4-1	TRBJ2-3	CASSQVDSGTSTDTQYF
.	TRBV29-1	TRBJ2-2	CSVTDQGRTGELFF
.	TRBV14	TRBJ1-1	CASSESRNTEAFF
.	TRBV27	TRBJ2-2	CASSLTRLAGLANTGELFF
.	TRBV9	TRBJ1-2	CASSVARSIPDGYTF
.	TRBV27	TRBJ2-5	CASSSHPDRGETQYF
.	TRBV30	TRBJ1-2	CAWSAGTGEGYTF
.	TRBV19	TRBJ2-1	CASSTRPESSYNEQFF
.	TRBV29-1	TRBJ2-3	CSVDGTSGTPSTDTQYF
.	TRBV5-4	TRBJ2-7	CASSSIDDWESEQYF
.	TRBV11-2	TRBJ2-3	CASSLGTVGTDTQYF
.	TRBV5-1	TRBJ2-3	CASSLVAGGPGDTQYF
.	TRBV6-5	TRBJ2-7	CASGGFYEQYF
.	TRBV5-4	TRBJ2-7	CASSPVNSYEQYF
.	TRBV6-5	TRBJ1-3	CASRGGSRSGNTIYF
once	TRBV7-9	TRBJ2-3	CASSLESGQVLDTQYF
.	TRBV27	TRBJ2-1	CASRWTTSGSYNEQFF
.	TRBV4-1	TRBJ2-1	CASSRTSGSNEQFF
.	TRBV27	TRBJ1-5	CASSPITSNQPQHF
.	TRBV27	TRBJ2-7	CASTGQGTNEQYF
.	TRBV7-9	TRBJ2-5	CASSLAYELASQETQYF
.	TRBV7-2	TRBJ2-2	CASSLVPSSPGELFF
.	TRBV27	TRBJ1-5	CASSLSGGTKPQHF
.	TRBV25-1	TRBJ2-1	CASSEYGRGASSYNEQFF
once	TRBV5-1	TRBJ2-5	CASSFTSGRELEETQYF